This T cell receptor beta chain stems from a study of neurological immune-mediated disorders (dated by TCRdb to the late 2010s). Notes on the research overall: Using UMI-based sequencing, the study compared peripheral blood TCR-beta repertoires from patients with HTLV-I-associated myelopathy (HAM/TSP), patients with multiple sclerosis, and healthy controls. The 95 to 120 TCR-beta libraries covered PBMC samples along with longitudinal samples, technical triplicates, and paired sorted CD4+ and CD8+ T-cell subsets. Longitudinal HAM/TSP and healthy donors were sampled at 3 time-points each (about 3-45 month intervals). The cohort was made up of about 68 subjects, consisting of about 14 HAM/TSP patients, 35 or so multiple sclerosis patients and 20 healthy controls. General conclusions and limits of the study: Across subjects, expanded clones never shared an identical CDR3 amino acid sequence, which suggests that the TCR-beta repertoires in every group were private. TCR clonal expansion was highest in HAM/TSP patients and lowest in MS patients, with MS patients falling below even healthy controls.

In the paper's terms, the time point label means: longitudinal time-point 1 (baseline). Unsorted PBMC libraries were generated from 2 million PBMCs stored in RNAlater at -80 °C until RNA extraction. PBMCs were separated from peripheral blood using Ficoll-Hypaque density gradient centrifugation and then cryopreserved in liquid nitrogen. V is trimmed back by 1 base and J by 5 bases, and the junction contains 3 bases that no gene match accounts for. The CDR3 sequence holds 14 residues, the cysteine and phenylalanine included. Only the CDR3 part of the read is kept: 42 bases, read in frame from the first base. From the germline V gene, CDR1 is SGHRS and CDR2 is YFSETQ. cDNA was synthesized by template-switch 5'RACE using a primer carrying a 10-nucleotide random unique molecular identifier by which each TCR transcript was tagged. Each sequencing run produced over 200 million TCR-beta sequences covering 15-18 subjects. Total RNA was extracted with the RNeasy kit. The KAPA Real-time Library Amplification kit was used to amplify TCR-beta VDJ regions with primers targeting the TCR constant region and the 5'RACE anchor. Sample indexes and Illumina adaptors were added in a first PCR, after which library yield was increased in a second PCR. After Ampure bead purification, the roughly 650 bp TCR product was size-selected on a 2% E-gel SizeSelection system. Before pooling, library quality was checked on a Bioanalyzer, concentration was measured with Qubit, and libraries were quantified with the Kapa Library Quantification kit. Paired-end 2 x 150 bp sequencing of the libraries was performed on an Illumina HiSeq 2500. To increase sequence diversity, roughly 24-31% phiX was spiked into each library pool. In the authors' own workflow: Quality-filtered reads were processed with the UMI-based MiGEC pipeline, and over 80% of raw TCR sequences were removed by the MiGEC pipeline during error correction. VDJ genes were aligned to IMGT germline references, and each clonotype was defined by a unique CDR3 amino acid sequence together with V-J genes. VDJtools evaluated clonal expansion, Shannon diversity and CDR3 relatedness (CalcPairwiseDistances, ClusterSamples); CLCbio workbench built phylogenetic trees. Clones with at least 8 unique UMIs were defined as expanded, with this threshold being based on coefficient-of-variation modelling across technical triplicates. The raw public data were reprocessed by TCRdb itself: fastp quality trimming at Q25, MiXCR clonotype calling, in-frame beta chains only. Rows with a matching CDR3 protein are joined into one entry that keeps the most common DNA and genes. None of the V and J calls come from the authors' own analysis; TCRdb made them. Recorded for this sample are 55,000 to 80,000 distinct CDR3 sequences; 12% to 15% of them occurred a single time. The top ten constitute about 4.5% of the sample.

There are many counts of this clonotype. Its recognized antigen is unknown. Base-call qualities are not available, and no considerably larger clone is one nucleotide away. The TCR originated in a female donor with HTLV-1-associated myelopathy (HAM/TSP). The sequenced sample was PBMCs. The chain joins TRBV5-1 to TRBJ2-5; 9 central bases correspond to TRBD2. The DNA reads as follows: TGCGCCAGCAGCTTGATAGCGGGGGTCGAGACCCAGTACTTC. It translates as CASSLIAGVETQYF.